The T cell receptor (beta chain) described here comes from a study of T cells in Graves' hyperthyroidism and ophthalmopathy. Amplification targeted TCR beta CDR3 regions from RNA transcripts. Initially, a first-round RT-PCR of the TCR CDR3 employed the HTBI primer set. TCRdb reprocessed the multiplex PCR reads with MiXCR, giving one entry per CDR3 protein. The repertoire has a few hundred thousand distinct CDR3 sequences, 15% to 17% of them found once; the top ten carry about 7%. This clonotype was seen a handful of times. For Graves' hyperthyroidism to be stable, ophthalmopathy could not progress within 18 months. Exclusion of patients followed from uncontrolled infection, other autoimmune disease, pregnancy or lactation. This TCR came from a woman aged 30 to 39 with Graves' hyperthyroidism. The specimen sequenced was blood.

The CDR3 bases are TGCGCCAGCAGCCAAGATCGAACTAGCGGGAGGGCGAACACCGGGGAGCTGTTTTTT. It specifies CASSQDRTSGRANTGELFF. The chain uses TRBV4-1 and TRBJ2-2; TRBD2 aligns across 13 bases. CDR1 and CDR2 (germline): MGHRA, YSYEKL. The CDR3 consists of 19 residues. V lost 0 bases, J lost 0 bases, and 4 bases stayed unmatched.